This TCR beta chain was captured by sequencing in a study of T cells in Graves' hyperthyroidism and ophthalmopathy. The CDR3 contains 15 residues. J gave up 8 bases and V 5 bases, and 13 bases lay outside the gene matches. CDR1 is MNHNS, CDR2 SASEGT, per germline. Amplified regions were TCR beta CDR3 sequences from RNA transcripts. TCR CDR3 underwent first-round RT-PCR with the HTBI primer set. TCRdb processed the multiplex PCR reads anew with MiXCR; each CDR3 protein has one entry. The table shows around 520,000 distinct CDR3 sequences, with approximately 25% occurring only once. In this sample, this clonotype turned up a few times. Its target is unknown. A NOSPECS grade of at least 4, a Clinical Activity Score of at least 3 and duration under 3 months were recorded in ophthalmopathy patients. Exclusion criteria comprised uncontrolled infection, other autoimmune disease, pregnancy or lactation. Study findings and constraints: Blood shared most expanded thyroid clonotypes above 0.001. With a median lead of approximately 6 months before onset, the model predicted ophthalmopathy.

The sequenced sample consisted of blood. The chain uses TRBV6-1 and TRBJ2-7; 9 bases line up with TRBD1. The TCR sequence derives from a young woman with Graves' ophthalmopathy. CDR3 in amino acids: CASSPQGARVVKQYF. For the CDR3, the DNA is TGTGCCAGCAGTCCACAGGGGGCGAGGGTAGTAAAGCAGTACTTC.